This entry lists 28 T cell receptor beta chains sequenced from one sample in a study of cytomegalovirus exposure and HLA in healthy donors. 60 Vbeta and 13 Jbeta primers were used in PCR. The data were produced by immunoSEQ multiplex PCR, yet TCRdb's version contains in-frame clones alone and is incomplete. Among 64,000 or so clones listed, 85% were seen once. Sequencing input: PBMCs. These receptors were obtained from a female donor in good health and CMV-seronegative.

This clone was seen a handful of times. The junction departs from the called germline gene at one end, perhaps through a read error. The chain combines TRBV7-9 with TRBJ2-1, with 14 bases aligning to TRBD2. The germline V gene encodes CDR1 SEHNR and CDR2 FQNEAQ (reference sequence). There are 17 residues in the CDR3. The CDR3 is CSSSWTSGGRSYNEQFF. In DNA form, the CDR3 reads TGTTCCAGCAGCTGGACTAGCGGGGGGCGCTCCTACAATGAGCAGTTCTTC. Combining the CDR3 with reference TRBV7-9 and TRBJ2-1 gives the whole variable domain DTGVSQNPRHKITKRGQNVTFRCDPISEHNRLYWYRQTLGQGPEFLTYFQNEAQLEKSRLLSDRFSAERPKGSFSTLEIQRTEQGDSAMYLCSSSWTSGGRSYNEQFFGPGTRLTVL.

V is TRBV10-1 and J is TRBJ2-3, with D unclear. The V gene lost 2 bases and the J gene lost 0 bases, with 3 bases spanning the gap. CDR3 length: 13 residues. The germline CDR1 and CDR2 sequences are WNHNN and SYGVQD (reference sequence). The CDR3 region is CASSEPSTDTQYF. The CDR3 DNA follows: TGCGCCAGCAGTGAGCCAAGCACAGATACGCAGTATTTT.

In the case of this clone: Other DNA sequences from this sample encode an identical CDR3 as well. The V gene is TRBV5-1, the J gene TRBJ2-7; maybe TRBD2 (5 bases). Germline CDR1 is SGHRS and CDR2 is YFSETQ. This CDR3 spans 11 amino acids. V gave up 2 bases and J gave up 6 bases, with 6 bases separating them. The CDR3 reads CASSFGGEQYF. The CDR3 nucleotides read TGCGCCAGCAGCTTCGGAGGCGAGCAGTACTTC.

The rearrangement links TRBV7-9 to TRBJ2-7, with a weak D call TRBD2 (5 bases). The CDR3 sequence is 14 residues long. The germline V gene encodes CDR1 SEHNR and CDR2 FQNEAQ (reference sequence). Trimming cost V 1 base and J 3 bases, with 10 bases left between them. The CDR3 sequence: CASSLGSGNYEQYF. The DNA for the CDR3 is TGTGCCAGCAGCTTAGGTTCCGGGAACTACGAGCAGTACTTC.

The J gene is TRBJ2-1, the V gene TRBV6-4; 9 nucleotides line up with TRBD2. Per the germline V gene, CDR1 is MRHNA and CDR2 is SNTAGT. CDR3 size: 16 residues. The ends lost 4 bases at V and 6 bases at J; junction bases unmatched: 10. The CDR3 DNA is TGTGCCAGCAGTGTTGTAGCGGGGGAGGGCCGCAATGAGCAGTTCTTC. This gives the protein CASSVVAGEGRNEQFF.

This rearrangement joins TRBV19 to TRBJ1-5, with D tentatively TRBD1 (5 bases). Germline values: CDR1 LNHDA, CDR2 SQIVND (reference sequence). V gave up 6 bases and J gave up 0 bases, with 12 bases separating them. The CDR3 extends over 15 amino acids. The CDR3 DNA sequence: TGTGCCAGTAGGGCCGGACAACGTAGCAATCAGCCCCAGCATTTT. Its translation: CASRAGQRSNQPQHF.

The rearrangement links TRBV5-5 to TRBJ1-5, with TRBD1 identical over 7 bases. CDR1 and CDR2 from the germline V gene are SGHKS and YYEKEE (reference sequence). After removal of 3 bases from V and 0 bases from J, the junction contained 3 bases not matched to a gene. CDR3 length: 15 residues. As DNA, the CDR3 is TGTGCCAGCAGCTCAGGACAGGCTAGCAATCAGCCCCAGCATTTT. Translated, it gives CASSSGQASNQPQHF.

This chain joins TRBV29-1 and TRBJ2-1, with 11 positions matching TRBD1. V lost 8 bases and J lost 4; bases outside the gene matches: 4. Germline V gives CDR1 SQVTM, CDR2 ANQGSEA. The CDR3 spans 13 residues. This CDR3 is CSSGQGAYNEQFF. DNA of the CDR3: TGCAGCTCAGGACAGGGGGCTTACAATGAGCAGTTCTTC.

The chain carries TRBV19 and TRBJ2-4, with TRBD2 matching over 7 bases. V lost 3 bases and J lost 1; bases outside the gene matches: 3. Germline CDR1 is LNHDA and CDR2 is SQIVND (reference sequence). This CDR3 region has 15 residues. The CDR3 spells CASSMSGVAKNIQYF. The CDR3 DNA follows: TGTGCCAGTAGTATGAGCGGGGTGGCCAAAAACATTCAGTACTTC.

This clone was seen only once. This chain uses TRBV5-6 with TRBJ2-1; 10 bases agree with TRBD1. V shed 6 bases, J shed 1 base, and the junction held 4 bases outside the gene matches. Germline CDR1 reads SGHDT; CDR2 reads YYEEEE. This CDR3 is 15 amino acids long. Here the CDR3 DNA reads TGTGCCAGCATCCCGGACAGGGGGTCCTACAATGAGCAGTTCTTC. Protein: CASIPDRGSYNEQFF.

This chain uses TRBV30 with TRBJ2-3; D is uncertain. CDR1 is GTSNPN and CDR2 is SVGIG in the germline V gene (reference sequence). This CDR3 spans 11 amino acids. Trimming pared 5 bases from V and 4 bases from J, leaving 7 bases between. The CDR3 DNA follows: TGTGCCTGGGCGGCAGCAGATACGCAGTATTTT. It yields the protein CAWAAADTQYF. Looking up the rest from reference TRBV30 and TRBJ2-3 gives the full variable domain: SQTIHQWPATLVQPVGSPLSLECTVEGTSNPNLYWYRQAAGRGLQLLFYSVGIGQISSEVPQNLSASRPQDRQFILSSKKLLLSDSGFYLCAWAAADTQYFGPGTRLTVL.

This rearrangement joins TRBV10-3 to TRBJ1-4; D gene ambiguous. V was trimmed by 2 bases and J by 0 bases, leaving 7 bases between them. Germline CDR1 is ENHRY and CDR2 is SYGVKD. This CDR3 spans 15 amino acids. CDR3 loop: CAISEAGATNEKLFF. The CDR3 DNA follows: TGTGCCATCAGTGAGGCCGGGGCAACTAATGAAAAACTGTTTTTT.

This clone was recorded a few times. This chain links TRBV7-9 with TRBJ2-3; TRBD1 matches 9 bases. The CDR3 is 14 residues long. Losses at the gene ends were 6 bases for V and 6 bases for J; bases not matched to a gene: 7. Germline loops: CDR1 SEHNR, CDR2 FQNEAQ (reference sequence). DNA of the CDR3: TGTGCCAGCAGTTTAACAGGGGGCGCGGATACGCAGTATTTT. It translates to CASSLTGGADTQYF.

This rearrangement joins TRBV7-9 to TRBJ1-4, with a weak D call TRBD1 (5 bases). The CDR3 length is 15 residues. Germline V gene lookup returns CDR1 SEHNR and CDR2 FQNEAQ (reference sequence). The V and J ends lost 2 bases and 4 bases respectively, with 11 bases between them. CDR3 DNA: TGTGCCAGCAGCTTATATTCCGGGGGTAATGAAAAACTGTTTTTT. Protein product: CASSLYSGGNEKLFF.

For the CDR3, the DNA is TGTGCCAGCAGCAAAGACCCTCAGGGAAACACTGAAGCTTTCTTT. Its protein product is CASSKDPQGNTEAFF. The chain carries TRBV21-1 and TRBJ1-1; TRBD1, the table's D call, was not compared with the DNA. TRBV21-1 is listed as a pseudogene. There are 15 residues in the CDR3.

The V and J genes are TRBV5-1 and TRBJ1-3; tentative D call: TRBD1 (5 bases). The CDR3 extends over 15 amino acids. Germline values: CDR1 SGHRS, CDR2 YFSETQ. Trimming left V 4 bases short and J 0 bases short, with 11 bases between. The CDR3 DNA follows: TGCGCCAGCAGCGACACAGGATTCTCTGGAAACACCATATATTTT. It yields the protein CASSDTGFSGNTIYF.

Only one count was recorded for this clone. The chain combines TRBV9 with TRBJ2-1, with 13 bases aligning to TRBD2. The V gene's germline CDR1 is SGDLS and CDR2 YYNGEE. The CDR3 totals 15 residues. The V segment lost 2 bases and the J segment 9 bases; nucleotides outside the gene matches: 5. The CDR3, as DNA: TGTGCCAGCAGCGTTTGGACTAGCGGGGGAGTTGAGCAGTTCTTC. The encoded protein is CASSVWTSGGVEQFF. Combining the CDR3 with reference TRBV9 and TRBJ2-1 gives the whole variable domain DSGVTQTPKHLITATGQRVTLRCSPRSGDLSVYWYQQSLDQGLQFLIQYYNGEERAKGNILERFSAQQFPDLHSELNLSSLELGDSALYFCASSVWTSGGVEQFFGPGTRLTVL.

This clone turned up a few times. The chain recombines TRBV6-5 with TRBJ2-7, with 11 bases that match TRBD2. The CDR3 covers 15 residues. Germline V gene lookup returns CDR1 MNHEY and CDR2 SVGAGI. V gave up 2 bases and J gave up 3 bases; unmatched junction bases: 3. CDR3 in amino acids: CASSYGTSGHYEQYF. The CDR3 coding sequence is TGTGCCAGCAGTTACGGGACTAGCGGACACTACGAGCAGTACTTC.

This clone was counted once. The chain carries TRBV7-8 and TRBJ1-4; a possible D gene is TRBD1 (6 bases). Germline lookup yields CDR1 SGHVS and CDR2 FQNEAQ. Trimming took 1 base from V and 4 from J, leaving 10 bases between them. There are 15 residues in the CDR3. The CDR3 reads CASSLGTADNEKLFF. The CDR3 DNA sequence: TGTGCCAGCAGCTTAGGGACAGCGGATAATGAAAAACTGTTTTTT. Full variable domain (remainder filled in from reference TRBV7-8 and TRBJ1-4): GAGVSQSPRYKVAKRGQDVALRCDPISGHVSLFWYQQALGQGPEFLTYFQNEAQLDKSGLPSDRFFAERPEGSVSTLKIQRTQQEDSAVYLCASSLGTADNEKLFFGSGTQLSVL.

The chain links TRBV5-8 to TRBJ2-7; 7 nucleotides agree with TRBD1. The trim removed 2 bases at V and 3 bases at J, leaving 11 bases unmatched. The CDR3 is made up of 16 amino acids. Germline V gives CDR1 SGHTS, CDR2 YDEGEE. CDR3 DNA: TGTGCCAGCAGCTTTCATTTGGGACAGCTACACTACGAGCAGTACTTC. Protein: CASSFHLGQLHYEQYF.

This rearrangement joins TRBV2 to TRBJ2-5, with TRBD2 matching 12 bases. Germline-derived CDR1 and CDR2 are SNHLY and FYNNEI. This CDR3 is 16 amino acids long. Trimming cost V 2 bases and J 3 bases; bases outside gene matches: 4. The CDR3 loop is CASSEQASGGEETQYF. The CDR3 DNA sequence: TGTGCCAGCAGTGAACAAGCTAGCGGGGGGGAAGAGACCCAGTACTTC.

The V gene is TRBV10-3, the J gene TRBJ1-2, with D possibly TRBD1 on 5 matching bases. CDR3 length: 12 amino acids. V was shortened by 4 bases and J by 8 bases, with 11 bases between the two germline ends. Germline V gene sequence: CDR1 ENHRY, CDR2 SYGVKD. The CDR3 region is CAISVDSYGYTF. The CDR3 bases are TGTGCCATCAGTGTCGACAGTTACGGCTACACCTTC.

CDR3 nucleotide sequence: TGTGCCAGCAGCTTGGTTCCGACGGGGGTTAGCACAGATACGCAGTATTTT. This gives the protein CASSLVPTGVSTDTQYF. The V and J genes are TRBV5-6 and TRBJ2-3; D possibly corresponds to TRBD2 (6 bases). Per the germline V gene, CDR1 is SGHDT and CDR2 is YYEEEE. The CDR3 contains 17 residues. The V end lost 0 bases, the J end lost 0 bases, and 14 bases lay between the germline ends.

The chain uses TRBV5-5 and TRBJ2-1, with 12 bases aligning to TRBD2. V shed 0 bases, J shed 9 bases, and the junction held 7 bases outside the gene matches. Per the germline V gene, CDR1 is SGHKS and CDR2 is YYEKEE (reference sequence). This CDR3 comprises 16 residues. The CDR3 loop is CASSLVVPSGRVEQFF. The DNA of the CDR3 is TGTGCCAGCAGCTTGGTGGTCCCTAGCGGGAGGGTTGAGCAGTTCTTC.

J is TRBJ1-5 and V is TRBV6-5, with D unclear. V shed 2 bases and J shed 2 bases, with 4 bases lying between them. This CDR3 region has 13 residues. Germline V gives CDR1 MNHEY, CDR2 SVGAGI. CDR3 bases: TGTGCCAGCAGTTACGGAGGCAATCAGCCCCAGCATTTT. Translated, it gives CASSYGGNQPQHF.

In its sample, this clone ranks as medium-sized. The CDR3 region is CASSQDLGESFEAFF. The CDR3, as DNA: TGTGCCAGCAGCCAAGATTTAGGGGAAAGCTTTGAAGCTTTCTTT. The J gene is TRBJ1-1, the V gene TRBV4-2; D possibly corresponds to TRBD1 (5 bases). This CDR3 has 15 residues. The germline V and J ends were trimmed by 0 bases and 7 bases, with 15 bases remaining between them. Per germline, CDR1 LGHNA and CDR2 YNFKEQ.

The chain uses TRBV7-3 and TRBJ2-1, with D perhaps TRBD2 (5 bases). The CDR3 spans 12 residues. V shed 6 bases and J shed 6 bases, with 9 bases lying between them. Per germline, CDR1 SGHTA and CDR2 FQGTGA. CDR3 DNA: TGTGCCAGCAGTGGAAGCGGCAATGAGCAGTTCTTC. This encodes CASSGSGNEQFF. The variable domain in full, with the rest retrieved from reference TRBV7-3 and TRBJ2-1, is GAGVSQTPSNKVTEKGKYVELRCDPISGHTALYWYRQSLGQGPEFLIYFQGTGAADDSGLPNDRFFAVRPEGSVSTLKIQRTERGDSAVYLCASSGSGNEQFFGPGTRLTVL.

This clone is a singleton in its sample. The chain links TRBV6-1 to TRBJ1-5; D ambiguous. Germline V gene lookup returns CDR1 MNHNS and CDR2 SASEGT. The CDR3 is made up of 18 amino acids. Trimming took off 2 bases at V and 1 base at J, with 18 bases between the two ends. CDR3: CASSEYGQVGGSNQPQHF. The CDR3 DNA reads TGTGCCAGCAGTGAATACGGTCAGGTGGGCGGGAGCAATCAGCCCCAGCATTTT.